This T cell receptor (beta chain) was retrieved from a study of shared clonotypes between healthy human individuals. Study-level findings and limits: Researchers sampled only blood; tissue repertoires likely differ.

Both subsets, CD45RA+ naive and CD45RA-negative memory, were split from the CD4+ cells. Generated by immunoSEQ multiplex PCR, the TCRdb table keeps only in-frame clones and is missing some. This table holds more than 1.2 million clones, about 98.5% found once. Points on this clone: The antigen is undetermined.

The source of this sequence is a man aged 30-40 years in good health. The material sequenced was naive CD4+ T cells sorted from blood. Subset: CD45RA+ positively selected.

CDR3 amino acids: CSVRTGGDEQYF. CDR3 in DNA: TGCAGCGTCCGGACAGGGGGTGATGAGCAGTACTTC. The V and J genes are TRBV29-1 and TRBJ2-7; 10 nucleotides match TRBD1. CDR1 is SQVTM and CDR2 is ANQGSEA in the germline V gene. The CDR3 runs 12 residues. V dropped 6 bases and J dropped 7; count of bases not matched to a gene: 6.